This entry lists 25 T cell receptor beta chains sequenced from one sample in a study of T cells after yellow fever vaccination. TCRdb re-derived calls from the 5' RACE reads in MiXCR, one entry per CDR3 protein. The sample yields 450,000 to 550,000 distinct CDR3 sequences, around a fifth seen once. Here the sequenced sample was PBMCs, taken about 20 days after the first yellow fever vaccination. Every receptor here comes from a man younger than 35 who received the YFV17D yellow fever vaccine.

This chain connects TRBV5-1 to TRBJ1-3, with TRBD1 as a possible D gene (5 bases). CDR1 is SGHRS, CDR2 YFSETQ, per germline. The V end was cut by 0 bases, the J end by 0 bases, with 13 bases between. The CDR3 is 17 amino acids. The CDR3 protein is CASSLGQTRFSGNTIYF. DNA of the CDR3: TGCGCCAGCAGCTTGGGACAGACCCGATTCTCTGGAAACACCATATATTTT.

The J gene is TRBJ2-3, the V gene TRBV6-2 or TRBV6-3; 9 bases fit TRBD2. The length of the CDR3 is 16 residues. Trimming took 2 bases from V and 5 from J; bases not matched to a gene: 8. The V gene's germline CDR1 is MNHEY and CDR2 SVGEGT. The CDR3 loop is CASSYAKAGGKDTQYF. DNA of the CDR3: TGTGCCAGCAGTTACGCGAAAGCGGGGGGTAAAGATACGCAGTATTTT.

The chain couples TRBV12-5 to TRBJ2-1; D perhaps matches TRBD2 (6 bases). Trimming stripped 0 bases from V and 7 bases from J, with 19 bases between. Germline CDR1 and CDR2: LGHNT and FRNRAP. CDR3 length: 17 amino acids. The DNA for the CDR3 is TGTGCTAGTGGTTTGGTCCGGTCGGAGGGGAGAAGGAATGAGCAGTTCTTC. Encoded protein: CASGLVRSEGRRNEQFF.

In its sample, this clonotype was seen many times. The junction does not match germline at one end; this may be a read error. This chain links TRBV12-3 or TRBV12-4 with TRBJ1-3, with TRBD1 matching 8 bases. The CDR3 is 14 amino acids. CDR3 protein: CASTLQGAGNTIYF. Here the CDR3 DNA reads TGTGCCAGCACTTTACAGGGGGCTGGAAACACCATATATTTT.

The rearrangement joins TRBV7-2 to TRBJ2-5; unclear D gene. The CDR3 totals 15 residues. Trimming pared 2 bases from V and 9 bases from J, leaving 19 bases between. In germline, CDR1 is SGHTA, CDR2 FQGNSA. The CDR3 DNA reads as TGTGCCAGCAGCTTAAGATATGGTCAGCCCCAGGCCCAGTACTTC. This translates into CASSLRYGQPQAQYF.

V and J are TRBV4-3 and TRBJ2-2; TRBD1 might be the D (6 bases). The germline V and J ends were trimmed by 1 base and 0 bases, with 15 bases remaining between them. This CDR3 spans 18 amino acids. Looked up from germline, CDR1 is LGHNA and CDR2 is YSLEER. The CDR3 nucleotides are TGCGCCAGCAGCCAAGTTCCCTTGGGGGCTGCGAACACCGGGGAGCTGTTTTTT. The encoded protein is CASSQVPLGAANTGELFF.

The rearrangement joins TRBV28 to TRBJ2-3; D ambiguous. This CDR3 is built from 14 residues. The V end lost 5 bases, the J end lost 4 bases, and 13 bases lay between the germline ends. The germline CDR1 and CDR2 sequences are MDHEN and SYDVKM. CDR3 region: CASSTAPGSDTQYF. DNA of the CDR3: TGTGCCAGCAGTACAGCCCCGGGCTCAGATACGCAGTATTTT.

CDR3 sequence (DNA): TGTGCCAGCAGCCCGGCTGATGGGGGTAACCAAGAGACCCAGTACTTC. This sequence encodes CASSPADGGNQETQYF. The genes are TRBV5-4 and TRBJ2-5, with D perhaps matching TRBD1 or TRBD2 (5 bases each). The CDR3 is 16 residues long. V shed 4 bases and J shed 0 bases, with 16 bases lying between them. CDR1 SGHNT and CDR2 YYREEE come from the germline V gene (reference sequence).

This clonotype was recorded a few times. The CDR3 nucleotides read TGTGCCAGCAACATACCGGGACAGGAAGAGACCCAGTACTTC. Amino acid sequence: CASNIPGQEETQYF. The chain combines TRBV28 with TRBJ2-5; TRBD1 aligns across 8 bases. CDR1 MDHEN and CDR2 SYDVKM come from the germline V gene. The J segment lost 3 bases and the V segment lost 7 bases, leaving 7 bases of the junction unmatched. The CDR3 totals 14 residues.

The CDR3 coding sequence is TGTGCCACCGGAGGACTAGCGAATGAGCAGTTCTTC. Translated, it gives CATGGLANEQFF. This chain links TRBV24-1 with TRBJ2-1, with 9 bases aligning to TRBD2. J lost 7 bases, V lost 9 bases, and 3 bases had no gene match. Germline V gene lookup returns CDR1 KGHDR and CDR2 SFDVKD. The CDR3 spans 12 residues.

Only a few counts were recorded for this clonotype. This chain joins TRBV4-3 and TRBJ1-2; tentative D call: TRBD1 (5 bases). This CDR3 comprises 13 residues. Germline V CDR1 and CDR2: LGHNA, YSLEER. With 3 bases removed from V and 8 bases from J, the gap between germline ends came to 13 bases. This chain's CDR3 is CASSQITGGGYTF. CDR3 coding DNA: TGCGCCAGCAGCCAGATTACAGGAGGCGGCTACACCTTC.

The V call is TRBV12-3 or TRBV12-4, the J call TRBJ1-5; 7 nucleotides agree with TRBD1. This CDR3 spans 14 amino acids. V lost 6 bases and J lost 5; bases outside the gene matches: 7. CDR3 DNA sequence: TGTGCCAGCAGGTACCAGGGGGGGGATCAGCCCCAGCATTTT. Translated, it gives CASRYQGGDQPQHF.

This clonotype was counted only a few times. The chain is built from TRBV7-9 and TRBJ1-1; no definite D call. V lost 6 bases and J 5 bases, leaving 7 bases between the germline ends. Germline loops: CDR1 SEHNR, CDR2 FQNEAQ (reference sequence). The CDR3 sequence is 11 residues long. CDR3 protein: CASRERTEAFF. CDR3 DNA sequence: TGTGCCAGCAGGGAACGGACTGAAGCTTTCTTT.

The chain couples TRBV18 to TRBJ2-5, with D perhaps TRBD2 (5 bases). V lost 6 bases and J lost 4, with 12 bases in between. Germline V gene lookup returns CDR1 KGHSH and CDR2 LQKENI. The CDR3 is 13 amino acids. CDR3 sequence: CASSDTAGETQYF. The CDR3 nucleotides are TGTGCCAGCTCTGACACCGCGGGAGAGACCCAGTACTTC.

The chain joins TRBV11-2 to TRBJ2-1; weak D call: TRBD2 (6 bases). With 4 bases removed from V and 16 bases from J, the gap between germline ends came to 17 bases. Germline V CDR1 and CDR2: SGHAT, FQNNGV. The CDR3 runs to 12 residues. In nucleotides, the CDR3 is TGTGCCAGCAGCTCATTCTTTGGGGGGTCATTCTTC. Protein product: CASSSFFGGSFF.

This clonotype was counted many times. The chain employs TRBV7-3 and TRBJ2-1; 13 bases line up with TRBD2. After removal of 4 bases from V and 4 bases from J, the junction contained 1 base not matched to a gene. Germline lookup yields CDR1 SGHTA and CDR2 FQGTGA. CDR3 length: 15 amino acids. Here the CDR3 DNA reads TGTGCCAGCAGCTCGGGACTAGCGGGATACAATGAGCAGTTCTTC. Residues: CASSSGLAGYNEQFF. The full variable domain, completed using reference TRBV7-3 and TRBJ2-1, is GAGVSQTPSNKVTEKGKYVELRCDPISGHTALYWYRQSLGQGPEFLIYFQGTGAADDSGLPNDRFFAVRPEGSVSTLKIQRTERGDSAVYLCASSSGLAGYNEQFFGPGTRLTVL.

This clonotype was detected only a few times. V gene TRBV20-1 combines with J gene TRBJ2-2; TRBD1 agrees at 9 bases. V trimming: 3 bases; J trimming: 6 bases; junction bases outside the gene matches: 8. The length of the CDR3 is 15 residues. Germline CDR1 is DFQATT and CDR2 is SNEGSKA (reference sequence). In DNA, the CDR3 is TGCAGTGCTAGGCCCCCGGGACAGGGACCCGGGGAGCTGTTTTTT. This codes for CSARPPGQGPGELFF.

The CDR3 spells CASSYSPLATGGEQYF. As DNA, the CDR3 is TGTGCCAGCAGTTACTCGCCCCTGGCCACCGGGGGAGAGCAGTACTTC. The chain is built from TRBV6-5 and TRBJ2-7; D might be TRBD2 (6 bases). The CDR3 covers 16 residues. The germline V gene encodes CDR1 MNHEY and CDR2 SVGAGI. V was shortened by 0 bases and J by 7 bases, with 19 bases between the two germline ends.

This clonotype was seen only a few times. The chain combines TRBV12-5 with TRBJ2-5; 7 nucleotides align to TRBD1. Germline lookup yields CDR1 LGHNT and CDR2 FRNRAP. The CDR3 has 13 amino acids. V trimming: 1 base; J trimming: 5 bases; junction bases outside the gene matches: 1. The CDR3 region is CASGLDRGETQYF. The CDR3 nucleotides read TGTGCTAGTGGTTTGGACAGGGGCGAGACCCAGTACTTC.

The CDR3 protein is CSAGPILPRGQPQHF. The CDR3 nucleotides are TGCAGTGCTGGACCCATTCTCCCACGGGGTCAGCCCCAGCATTTT. This chain connects TRBV20-1 to TRBJ1-5; D is uncertain. Germline CDR1 and CDR2: DFQATT and SNEGSKA (reference sequence). V was cut by 5 bases and J by 6 bases, with 20 bases left in between. The CDR3 length is 15 residues.

This clonotype occurred a few times. The J gene is TRBJ1-5, the V gene TRBV7-2; D remains ambiguous. The germline V gene encodes CDR1 SGHTA and CDR2 FQGNSA. The CDR3 is 16 amino acids. V dropped 0 bases and J dropped 2 bases, with 11 bases sitting between them. CDR3 bases: TGTGCCAGCAGCTTAGCGGGCGAGACGGGCAATCAGCCCCAGCATTTT. It translates to CASSLAGETGNQPQHF.

This clonotype has a handful of counts. The genes are TRBV29-1 and TRBJ1-1; no clear D. The ends were cut back, 1 base at V and 0 bases at J, with 15 bases in the middle. CDR1 and CDR2 (germline): SQVTM, ANQGSEA. The CDR3 covers 16 residues. This CDR3 reads CSVEVAQMAMNTEAFF. The CDR3 nucleotides read TGCAGCGTTGAAGTAGCCCAGATGGCCATGAACACTGAAGCTTTCTTT.

CDR3 residues: CASSWGDHSPLHF. CDR3 in DNA: TGTGCCAGCAGTTGGGGGGACCATTCACCCCTCCACTTT. This sequence joins TRBV12-3 or TRBV12-4 and TRBJ1-6; D possibly corresponds to TRBD1 (5 bases). V lost 4 bases, J lost 8 bases, and 9 bases lay in between. The CDR3 runs 13 residues.

This clonotype was seen a handful of times. The rearrangement uses TRBV4-2 and TRBJ2-1; the match to TRBD2 covers 13 bases. The CDR3 runs 18 residues. CDR1 and CDR2 (germline): LGHNA, YNFKEQ. V lost 2 bases and J lost 10; bases outside the gene matches: 14. CDR3 nucleotide sequence: TGTGCCAGCAGCCAACAGGCGACTAGCGGGGGGTTCCGTTGGGAGCAGTTCTTC. Protein product: CASSQQATSGGFRWEQFF.

CDR3 region: CASSLASGPYEQYV. CDR3 nucleotides: TGTGCCAGCAGCTTAGCCTCTGGACCCTACGAGCAGTACGTC. This chain links TRBV7-2 with TRBJ2-7; no firm D call. This CDR3 contains 14 residues. The V end lost 0 bases, the J end lost 2 bases, and 8 bases lay between the germline ends. The germline V gene has CDR1 SGHTA and CDR2 FQGNSA.